The sample holds many counts of the clone carrying this T cell receptor (beta chain). Antigen unknown. The data derive from a study of CD8+CD57+ T cells in acquired aplastic anemia. Study-wide background: Mean DNA quantity obtained from sorted CD4+ and CD8+ cells was 3 to 4 ug.

Broader study findings: Roughly 31 CD8+ CDR3 sequences occurred in both the patients and the controls.

Genomic DNA was employed as the template in profiling TCR beta VDJ and CDR3. MiXCR, applied by TCRdb to the reads, yields one record per CDR3 protein. The sample lists about 43,000 distinct CDR3 sequences; 60% to 70% were seen once. Sequenced patients had shown CD8+CD57+ cell expansion by flow cytometry. Severe acquired aplastic anemia was the diagnosis recorded for all patients. The CDR3 sequence is 16 residues long. V was cut by 1 base and J by 0 bases, with 11 bases left in between. The sequenced material came from sorted CD4+, CD8+, or CD8+CD57+ T cells (not recorded which) from PBMCs. The rearrangement uses TRBV12-3 or TRBV12-4 and TRBJ2-3, with D uncertain. The receptor was derived from a human donor with aplastic anemia. The DNA for the CDR3 is TGTGCCAGCAGTTTAGGGCCCGCCCGGAGCACAGATACGCAGTATTTT. Translated, it gives CASSLGPARSTDTQYF.